A selection of T cell receptor beta chains follows, all from one sample in a study of metastatic and nonmetastatic thyroid tumors. TCRdb re-called clones via MiXCR from the PCR reads. The table has tens of thousands of clones, around 16% seen once. The sample consisted of blood. Every receptor here comes from a male donor with papillary thyroid cancer or a benign thyroid nodule (not recorded which). Some clones in this sample may be carry-over from other donors' samples. Both conserved end residues are part of each CDR3. D genes are given only for firm matches. Not every row has a clone size; where given, it reads once, few, many or a size class.

>NA|TRBV7-7|TRBJ2-1|NA
CASSPSLEAAVNEQFF
TGTGCCAGCAGCCCATCTCTGGAGGCGGCAGTCAATGAGCAGTTCTTC
>many|TRBV5-1|TRBJ1-6|TRBD1
CASSRTGGGSPLHF
TGCGCCAGCAGCCGGACAGGGGGTGGTTCACCCCTCCACTTT
>many|TRBV28|TRBJ2-3|TRBD2
CASSPGLAGGLSTQYF
TGTGCCAGCAGTCCGGGACTAGCGGGGGGCCTTTCTACGCAGTATTTT
>many|TRBV19|TRBJ2-1|NA
CASSLVGNEQFF
TGTGCCAGTAGTCTGGTGGGGAATGAGCAGTTCTTC
>many|TRBV7-2|TRBJ1-6|TRBD1
CASRDRESSYNSPLHF
TGTGCCAGCCGAGACAGGGAAAGCTCCTATAATTCACCCCTCCACTTT
>many|TRBV4-1|TRBJ2-7|NA
CASSHPARTSYEQYF
TGCGCCAGCAGCCATCCGGCACGGACGTCCTACGAGCAGTACTTC
>many|TRBV27|TRBJ2-3|NA
CASSPETGLRQYF
TGTGCCAGCAGTCCCGAAACAGGGTTGAGGCAGTATTTT
>many|TRBV12-3/TRBV12-4|TRBJ2-5|TRBD2
CASSLGLAGGQETQYF
TGTGCCAGCAGTCTTGGACTAGCGGGGGGGCAAGAGACCCAGTACTTC
>many|TRBV2|TRBJ1-3|NA
CASSSDSGNTIYF
TGTGCCAGCAGTAGTGACTCTGGAAACACCATATATTTT
>many|TRBV9|TRBJ1-4|TRBD1
CASSVGGQGREKLFF
TGTGCCAGCAGCGTAGGGGGACAGGGTCGTGAAAAACTGTTTTTT
>many|TRBV11-2|TRBJ2-1|NA
CASSFMGHEQFF
TGTGCCAGCAGCTTTATGGGCCATGAGCAGTTCTTC
>many|TRBV20-1|TRBJ2-1|TRBD2
CSAFGTSGRIDEQFF
TGCAGTGCTTTTGGGACTAGCGGGAGGATCGATGAGCAGTTCTTC
>few|TRBV19|TRBJ2-7|TRBD1
CASSTPGQRPYEQYF
TGTGCCAGTAGTACTCCGGGACAGAGACCCTACGAGCAGTACTTC
>many|TRBV29-1|TRBJ2-1|NA
CSVEEGMGNEQFF
TGCAGCGTTGAAGAGGGAATGGGGAATGAGCAGTTCTTC
>many|TRBV25-1|TRBJ2-4|NA
CASSELDGQNIQYF
TGTGCCAGCAGTGAACTGGATGGCCAAAACATTCAGTACTTC
>many|TRBV4-2|TRBJ2-6|NA
CASSQGGSSSGANVLTF
TGTGCCAGCAGCCAAGGGGGGTCGAGCTCTGGGGCCAACGTCCTGACTTTC
>NA|TRBV30|TRBJ2-3|NA
CAWSRDTQYF
TGTGCCTGGAGTCGAGATACGCAGTATTTT
>many|TRBV15|TRBJ2-1|TRBD2
CATSRVLAEGNEQFF
TGTGCCACCAGCAGAGTCCTAGCGGAAGGGAATGAGCAGTTCTTC
>many|TRBV10-3|TRBJ2-4|NA
CAISDPGTPLAKNIQYF
TGTGCCATCAGTGATCCCGGGACTCCCTTAGCCAAAAACATTCAGTACTTC